One and the same sample provided the 10 T cell receptor beta chains below, sequenced in a study of blood T cell repertoires in COVID-19 (dated by TCRdb to 2020 to 2021). The method behind the library was the immunoSEQ multiplex PCR assay. Imported from immuneACCESS, the table was reduced by TCRdb to in-frame sequences with V and J called. These copies leave out some clones; in studies compared against another copy, an unresolved V gene accounts for under half, and the cause of the remainder is not known. The sample table shows roughly 270,000 clones, and approximately 78% are seen once. The ten top clones hold about 5% of the sample. The sequencing input was PBMCs or T cells enriched from blood (not recorded which). Receptor source: a man aged 40-55 years who had been exposed to COVID-19.

The chain combines TRBV9 with TRBJ2-2, with TRBD2 matching over 12 bases. Per the germline V gene, CDR1 is SGDLS and CDR2 is YYNGEE. V lost 0 bases and J lost 4; bases outside the gene matches: 4. The CDR3 covers 17 residues. This CDR3 reads CASSVAPSGRGTGELFF. In DNA, the CDR3 is TGTGCCAGCAGCGTAGCGCCTAGCGGGAGGGGCACCGGGGAGCTGTTTTTT.

This clone was counted a few times. Other nucleotide sequences from this sample produce the same CDR3. This chain uses TRBV6-5 with TRBJ1-2; D is uncertain. Trimming shortened V by 5 bases and J by 4 bases, and 8 bases separated the two germline ends. Germline V gene lookup returns CDR1 MNHEY and CDR2 SVGAGI. The CDR3 has 12 amino acids. CDR3 nucleotide sequence: TGTGCCAGCAGTCTAGGAGGCTATGGCTACACCTTC. Residues: CASSLGGYGYTF.

V gene TRBV25-1 combines with J gene TRBJ1-5; the D gene is possibly TRBD1 (5 bases). In germline, CDR1 is MGHDK, CDR2 SYGVNS. V shed 6 bases and J shed 7 bases, with 10 bases lying between them. The CDR3 loop spans 12 amino acids. CDR3 coding DNA: TGTGCCAGCAGGGGGGGATCCCAGCCCCAGCATTTT. Amino acids: CASRGGSQPQHF.

This chain connects TRBV7-9 to TRBJ1-1, with D tentatively TRBD1 (6 bases). This CDR3 has 13 amino acids. Trimming cost V 5 bases and J 4 bases, with 11 bases left between them. Germline CDR1 and CDR2: SEHNR and FQNEAQ (reference sequence). CDR3 in DNA: TGTGCCAGCAGCCAGACAGGATTCACTGAAGCTTTCTTT. Protein: CASSQTGFTEAFF.

The V and J genes are TRBV5-1 and TRBJ2-3; maybe TRBD1 (6 bases). Trimming pared 4 bases from V and 2 bases from J, leaving 14 bases between. Germline V gives CDR1 SGHRS, CDR2 YFSETQ. This CDR3 is built from 15 residues. This chain's CDR3 is CASSPGDRSTDTQYF. The CDR3 coding sequence is TGCGCCAGCAGCCCCGGTGACAGGTCCACAGATACGCAGTATTTT. The full variable domain, in which reference TRBV5-1 and TRBJ2-3 provide the parts outside the CDR3, is KAGVTQTPRYLIKTRGQQVTLSCSPISGHRSVSWYQQTPGQGLQFLFEYFSETQRNKGNFPGRFSGRQFSNSRSEMNVSTLELGDSALYLCASSPGDRSTDTQYFGPGTRLTVL.

With respect to this clone: At one end the junction does not follow the germline gene, possibly because of a read error. The chain is built from TRBV5-4 and TRBJ1-6; 10 positions agree with TRBD1. Germline-derived CDR1 and CDR2 are SGHNT and YYREEE (reference sequence). CDR3 length: 15 amino acids. The DNA of the CDR3 is TGTGCCAGCAGCCCCGGGACAGGGGATAACTCACCCCTCCACTTT. It yields the protein CASSPGTGDNSPLHF.

The chain combines TRBV13 with TRBJ1-5; D call uncertain. Germline CDR1 PRHDT, CDR2 FYEKMQ (reference sequence). The CDR3 is 16 residues long. V lost 2 bases to trimming and J lost 2 bases, with 13 bases between them. The DNA for the CDR3 is TGTGCCAGCAGCTTATCGGGAAACGGGGGCAATCAGCCCCAGCATTTT. Translation gives CASSLSGNGGNQPQHF.

This clone was seen just once. The genes are TRBV7-9 and TRBJ2-2; TRBD1 agrees at 9 bases. Per the germline V gene, CDR1 is SEHNR and CDR2 is FQNEAQ (reference sequence). With 5 bases clipped from V and 7 bases from J, the junction kept 11 bases outside the gene matches. The CDR3 runs 16 residues. The CDR3 sequence is CASSPKGQGEHGELFF. CDR3 bases: TGTGCCAGCAGCCCCAAGGGACAGGGAGAACACGGGGAGCTGTTTTTT. The full variable domain, with the rest looked up from reference TRBV7-9 and TRBJ2-2, is DTGVSQNPRHKITKRGQNVTFRCDPISEHNRLYWYRQTLGQGPEFLTYFQNEAQLEKSRLLSDRFSAERPKGSFSTLEIQRTEQGDSAMYLCASSPKGQGEHGELFFGEGSRLTVL.

This chain connects TRBV6-1 to TRBJ2-7; TRBD1 aligns across 8 bases. Trimming removed 2 bases from V and 1 base from J; junction bases left unmatched: 7. This CDR3 region has 16 residues. Germline CDR1 is MNHNS and CDR2 is SASEGT. CDR3 sequence reads: CASSERQGAASYEQYF. The CDR3 DNA follows: TGTGCCAGCAGTGAACGGCAGGGGGCTGCTTCCTACGAGCAGTACTTC.

The rearrangement uses TRBV11-2 and TRBJ2-7; 8 bases align to TRBD1. Germline V gene lookup returns CDR1 SGHAT and CDR2 FQNNGV. This CDR3 has 15 amino acids. V gave up 4 bases and J gave up 2 bases; unmatched junction bases: 7. The DNA for the CDR3 is TGTGCCAGCAGCTCCCCGGGACAGGCCCCCTACGAGCAGTACTTC. Translating it yields CASSSPGQAPYEQYF.